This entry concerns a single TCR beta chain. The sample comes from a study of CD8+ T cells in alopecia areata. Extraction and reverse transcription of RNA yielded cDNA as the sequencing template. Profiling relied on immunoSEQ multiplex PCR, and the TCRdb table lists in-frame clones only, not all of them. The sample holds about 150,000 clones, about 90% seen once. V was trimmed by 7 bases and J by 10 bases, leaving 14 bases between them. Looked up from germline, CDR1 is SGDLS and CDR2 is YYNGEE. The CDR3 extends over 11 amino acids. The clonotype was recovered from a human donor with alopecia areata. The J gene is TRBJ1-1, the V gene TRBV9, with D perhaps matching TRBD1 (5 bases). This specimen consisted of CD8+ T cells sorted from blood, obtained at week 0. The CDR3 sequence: CASESGRGAFF. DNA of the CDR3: TGTGCCAGCGAATCGGGGAGGGGAGCTTTCTTT.